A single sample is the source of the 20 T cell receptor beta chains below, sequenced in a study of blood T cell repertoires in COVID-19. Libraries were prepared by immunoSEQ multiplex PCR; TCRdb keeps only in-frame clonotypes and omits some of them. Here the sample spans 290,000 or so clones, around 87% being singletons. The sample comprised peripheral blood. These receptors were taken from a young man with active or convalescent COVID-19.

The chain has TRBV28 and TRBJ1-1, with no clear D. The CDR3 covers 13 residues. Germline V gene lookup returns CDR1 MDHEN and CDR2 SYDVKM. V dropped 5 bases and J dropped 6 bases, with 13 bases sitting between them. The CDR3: CASSVLATAEAFF. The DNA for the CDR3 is TGTGCCAGCAGTGTCTTAGCGACCGCTGAAGCTTTCTTT.

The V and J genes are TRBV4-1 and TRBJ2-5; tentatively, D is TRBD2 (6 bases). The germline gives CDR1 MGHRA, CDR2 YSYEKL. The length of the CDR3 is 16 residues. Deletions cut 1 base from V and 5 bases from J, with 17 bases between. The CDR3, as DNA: TGCGCCAGCAGCCAAGTCGGGGGTTGGGGAGAGGAGACCCAGTACTTC. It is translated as CASSQVGGWGEETQYF.

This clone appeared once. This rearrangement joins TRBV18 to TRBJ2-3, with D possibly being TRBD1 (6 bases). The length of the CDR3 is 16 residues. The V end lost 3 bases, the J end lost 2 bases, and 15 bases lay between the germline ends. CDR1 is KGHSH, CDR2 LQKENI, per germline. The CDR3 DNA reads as TGTGCCAGCTCACCGCGAGGACAGTCATTCACAGATACGCAGTATTTT. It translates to CASSPRGQSFTDTQYF.

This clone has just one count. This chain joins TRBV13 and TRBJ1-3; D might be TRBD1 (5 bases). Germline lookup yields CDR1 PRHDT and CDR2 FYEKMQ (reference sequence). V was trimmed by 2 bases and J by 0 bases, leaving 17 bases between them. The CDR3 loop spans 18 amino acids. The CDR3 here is CASSLTGTWSFSGNTIYF. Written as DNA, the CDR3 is TGTGCCAGCAGCTTAACAGGCACCTGGTCGTTCTCTGGAAACACCATATATTTT.

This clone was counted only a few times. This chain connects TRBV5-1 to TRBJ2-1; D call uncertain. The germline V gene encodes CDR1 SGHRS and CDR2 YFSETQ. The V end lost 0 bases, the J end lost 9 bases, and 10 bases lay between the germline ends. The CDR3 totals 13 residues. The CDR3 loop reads CASSLGQSGEQFF. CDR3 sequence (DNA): TGCGCCAGCAGCTTGGGGCAGTCGGGTGAGCAGTTCTTC.

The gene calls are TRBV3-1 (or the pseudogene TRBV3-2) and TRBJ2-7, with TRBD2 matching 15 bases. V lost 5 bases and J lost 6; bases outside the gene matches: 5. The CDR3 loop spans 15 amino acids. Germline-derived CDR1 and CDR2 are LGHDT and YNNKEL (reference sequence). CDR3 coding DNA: TGTGCCAGCAGCTCTCGGGGACTAGCGGGAGGCGAGCAGTACTTC. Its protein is CASSSRGLAGGEQYF.

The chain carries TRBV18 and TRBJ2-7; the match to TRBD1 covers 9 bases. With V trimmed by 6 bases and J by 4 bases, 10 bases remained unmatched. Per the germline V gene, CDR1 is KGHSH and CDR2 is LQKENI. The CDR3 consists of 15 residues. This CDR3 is CASSLGTGTLYEQYF. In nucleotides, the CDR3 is TGTGCCAGCTCGCTAGGGACAGGGACTTTATACGAGCAGTACTTC.

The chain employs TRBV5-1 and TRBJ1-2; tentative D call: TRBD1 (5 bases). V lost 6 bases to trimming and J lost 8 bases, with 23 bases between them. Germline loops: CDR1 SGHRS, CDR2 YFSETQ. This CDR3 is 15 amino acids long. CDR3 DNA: TGCGCCAGCATCCTCCACCCTCTCGGGGGGGACGGCTACACCTTC. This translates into CASILHPLGGDGYTF.

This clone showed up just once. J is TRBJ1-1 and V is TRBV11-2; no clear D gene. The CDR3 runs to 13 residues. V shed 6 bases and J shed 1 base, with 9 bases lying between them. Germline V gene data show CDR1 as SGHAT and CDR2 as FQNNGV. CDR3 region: CASRRVPNTEAFF. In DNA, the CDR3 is TGTGCCAGCAGGAGAGTCCCGAACACTGAAGCTTTCTTT.

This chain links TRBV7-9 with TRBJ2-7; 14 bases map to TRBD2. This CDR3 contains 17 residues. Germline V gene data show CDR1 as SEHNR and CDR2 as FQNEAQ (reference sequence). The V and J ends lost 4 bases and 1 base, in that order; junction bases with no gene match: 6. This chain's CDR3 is CASSSMGLAGVSYEQYF. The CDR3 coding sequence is TGTGCCAGCAGCTCAATGGGACTAGCGGGAGTATCCTACGAGCAGTACTTC.

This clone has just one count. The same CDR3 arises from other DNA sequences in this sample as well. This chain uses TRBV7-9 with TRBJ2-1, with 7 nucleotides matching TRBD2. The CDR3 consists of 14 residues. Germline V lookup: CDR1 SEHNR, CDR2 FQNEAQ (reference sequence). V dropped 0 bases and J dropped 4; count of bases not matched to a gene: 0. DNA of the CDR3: TGTGCCAGCAGCTTAGCGGGGGGGTACAATGAGCAGTTCTTC. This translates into CASSLAGGYNEQFF. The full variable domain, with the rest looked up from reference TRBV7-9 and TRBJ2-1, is DTGVSQNPRHKITKRGQNVTFRCDPISEHNRLYWYRQTLGQGPEFLTYFQNEAQLEKSRLLSDRFSAERPKGSFSTLEIQRTEQGDSAMYLCASSLAGGYNEQFFGPGTRLTVL.

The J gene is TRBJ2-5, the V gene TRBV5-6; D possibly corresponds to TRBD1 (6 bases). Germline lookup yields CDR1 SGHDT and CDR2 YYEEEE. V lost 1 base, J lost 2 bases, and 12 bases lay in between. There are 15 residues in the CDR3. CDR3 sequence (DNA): TGTGCCAGCAGCTTGTTCCGGGACATTCAAGAGACCCAGTACTTC. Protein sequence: CASSLFRDIQETQYF.

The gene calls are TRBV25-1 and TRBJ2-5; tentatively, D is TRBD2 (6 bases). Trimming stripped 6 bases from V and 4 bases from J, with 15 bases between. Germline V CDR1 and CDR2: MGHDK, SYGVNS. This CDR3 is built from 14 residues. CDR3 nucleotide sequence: TGTGCCAGCAGCGATAAGGCCGGGGGAGAGACCCAGTACTTC. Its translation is CASSDKAGGETQYF. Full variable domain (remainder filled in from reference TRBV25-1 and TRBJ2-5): EADIYQTPRYLVIGTGKKITLECSQTMGHDKMYWYQQDPGMELHLIHYSYGVNSTEKGDLSSESTVSRIRTEHFPLTLESARPSHTSQYLCASSDKAGGETQYFGPGTRLLVL.

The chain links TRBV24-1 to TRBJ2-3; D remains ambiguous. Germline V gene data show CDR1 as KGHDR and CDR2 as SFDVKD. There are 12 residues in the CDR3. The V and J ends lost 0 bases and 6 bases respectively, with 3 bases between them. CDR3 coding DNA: TGTGCCACCAGTGATTTGCTGGATACGCAGTATTTT. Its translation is CATSDLLDTQYF.

The CDR3 spells CASSQERGQDEAFF. The CDR3 DNA reads TGCGCCAGCAGCCAAGAGAGGGGGCAAGATGAAGCTTTCTTT. The rearrangement joins TRBV4-1 to TRBJ1-1; TRBD1 aligns across 7 bases. CDR1 is MGHRA, CDR2 YSYEKL, per germline. Trimming took 0 bases from V and 7 from J; bases not matched to a gene: 5. The CDR3 totals 14 residues.

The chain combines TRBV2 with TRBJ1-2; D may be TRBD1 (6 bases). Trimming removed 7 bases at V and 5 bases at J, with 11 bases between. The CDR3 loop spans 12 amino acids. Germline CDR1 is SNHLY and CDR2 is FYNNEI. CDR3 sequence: CASKRQEYGYTF. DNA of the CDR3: TGTGCCAGCAAGAGACAGGAGTATGGCTACACCTTC.

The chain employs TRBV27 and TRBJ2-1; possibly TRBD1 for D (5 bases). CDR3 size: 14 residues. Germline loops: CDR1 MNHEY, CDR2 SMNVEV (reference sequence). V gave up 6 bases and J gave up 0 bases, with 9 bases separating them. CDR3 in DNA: TGTGCCAGCAGGACAGCCAACTCCTACAATGAGCAGTTCTTC. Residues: CASRTANSYNEQFF.

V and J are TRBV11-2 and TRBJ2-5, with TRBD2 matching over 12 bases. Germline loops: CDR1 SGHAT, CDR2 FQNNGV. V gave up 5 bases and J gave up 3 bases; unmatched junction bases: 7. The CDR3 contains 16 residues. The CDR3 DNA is TGTGCCAGCAGCACGTGGACTAGCGGGGACGAAGAGACCCAGTACTTC. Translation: CASSTWTSGDEETQYF.

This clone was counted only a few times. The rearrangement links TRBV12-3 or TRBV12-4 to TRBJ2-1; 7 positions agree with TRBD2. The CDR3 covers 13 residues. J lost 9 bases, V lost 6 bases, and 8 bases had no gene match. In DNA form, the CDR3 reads TGTGCCAGCAGCAGTACTAGCGATGCTGAGCAGTTCTTC. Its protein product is CASSSTSDAEQFF.

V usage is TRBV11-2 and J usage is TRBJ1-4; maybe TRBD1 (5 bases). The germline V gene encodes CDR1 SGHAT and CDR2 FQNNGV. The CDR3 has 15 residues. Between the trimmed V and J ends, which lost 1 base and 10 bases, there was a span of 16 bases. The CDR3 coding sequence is TGTGCCAGCAGCTTAGGCCAGGGCGAGCGGGGAAAACTGTTTTTT. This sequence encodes CASSLGQGERGKLFF.